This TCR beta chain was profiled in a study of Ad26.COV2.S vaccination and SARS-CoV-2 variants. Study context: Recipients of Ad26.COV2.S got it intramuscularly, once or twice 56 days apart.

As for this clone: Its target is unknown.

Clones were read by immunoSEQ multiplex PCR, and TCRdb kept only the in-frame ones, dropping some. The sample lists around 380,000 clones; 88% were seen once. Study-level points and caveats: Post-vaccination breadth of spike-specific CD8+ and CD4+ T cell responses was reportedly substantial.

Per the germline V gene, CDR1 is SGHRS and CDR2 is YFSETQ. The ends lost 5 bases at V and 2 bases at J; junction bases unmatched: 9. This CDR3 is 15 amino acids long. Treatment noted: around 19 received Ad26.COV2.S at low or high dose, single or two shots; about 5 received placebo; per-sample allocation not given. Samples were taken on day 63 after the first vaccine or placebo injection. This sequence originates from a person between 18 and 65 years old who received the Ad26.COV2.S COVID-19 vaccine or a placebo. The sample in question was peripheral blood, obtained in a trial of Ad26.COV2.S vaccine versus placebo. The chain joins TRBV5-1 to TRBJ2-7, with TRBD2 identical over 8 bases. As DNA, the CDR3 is TGCGCCAGCAGTATGATAGCGGGATCGGCCTACGAGCAGTACTTC. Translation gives CASSMIAGSAYEQYF. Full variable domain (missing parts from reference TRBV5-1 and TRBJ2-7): KAGVTQTPRYLIKTRGQQVTLSCSPISGHRSVSWYQQTPGQGLQFLFEYFSETQRNKGNFPGRFSGRQFSNSRSEMNVSTLELGDSALYLCASSMIAGSAYEQYFGPGTRLTVT.